The 22 T cell receptor beta chains below were found in one sample sequenced in a study of shared clonotypes between healthy human individuals. Libraries were prepared by immunoSEQ multiplex PCR; TCRdb keeps only in-frame clonotypes and omits some of them. The table has over 750,000 clones, approximately 97% seen once; the top ten hold approximately 0.2%. Positively selected for CCR7, the CD45RO-negative cells used as naive CD8 cells excluded terminally differentiated effector memory CD45RA+ cells. Sequenced: naive CD8+ T cells sorted from blood. These TCRs come from a man aged 30-40 years in good health.

The count of this clone is one. This rearrangement joins TRBV15 to TRBJ1-5; D remains ambiguous. CDR3 length: 17 residues. V gave up 8 bases and J gave up 0 bases, with 20 bases separating them. Looked up from germline, CDR1 is LNHNV and CDR2 is YYDKDF (reference sequence). This chain's CDR3 is CATAKVSLGYSNQPQHF. CDR3 DNA: TGTGCCACCGCCAAGGTTTCGTTGGGGTATAGCAATCAGCCCCAGCATTTT. Looking up the rest from reference TRBV15 and TRBJ1-5 gives the full variable domain: DAMVIQNPRYQVTQFGKPVTLSCSQTLNHNVMYWYQQKSSQAPKLLFHYYDKDFNNEADTPDNFQSRRPNTSFCFLDIRSPGLGDTAMYLCATAKVSLGYSNQPQHFGDGTRLSIL.

V usage is TRBV28 and J usage is TRBJ2-1; perhaps TRBD1 as D (6 bases). CDR1 is MDHEN and CDR2 is SYDVKM in the germline V gene. Between the trimmed V and J ends, which lost 5 bases and 0 bases, there was a span of 14 bases. The CDR3 is made up of 16 amino acids. DNA of the CDR3: TGTGCCAGCAGTCCGTCGACAGGTTTCTCCTACAATGAGCAGTTCTTC. It encodes CASSPSTGFSYNEQFF.

This chain joins TRBV27 and TRBJ1-2, with 11 nucleotides matching TRBD1. CDR1 is MNHEY, CDR2 SMNVEV, per germline (reference sequence). This CDR3 comprises 14 residues. The V gene end was trimmed by 4 bases and the J gene end by 4 bases; junction bases not matched to a gene: 2. The chain's CDR3 is CASSSGTGGYGYTF. In DNA, the CDR3 is TGTGCCAGCAGTTCAGGGACAGGGGGCTATGGCTACACCTTC.

The V call is TRBV15, the J call TRBJ2-3, with D possibly TRBD1 on 6 matching bases. Trimming shortened V by 1 base and J by 6 bases, and 17 bases separated the two germline ends. The CDR3 is 16 amino acids. Germline CDR1 reads LNHNV; CDR2 reads YYDKDF (reference sequence). The CDR3 protein is CATSRVWQGQDDTQYF. The CDR3 DNA reads as TGTGCCACCAGCAGAGTTTGGCAGGGGCAAGACGATACGCAGTATTTT.

V is TRBV29-1 and J is TRBJ1-1, with TRBD1 as a possible D gene (5 bases). The CDR3 spans 13 residues. Trimming cost V 4 bases and J 1 base, with 10 bases left between them. The germline V gene has CDR1 SQVTM and CDR2 ANQGSEA. CDR3 DNA: TGCAGCGTTGGCCGGGGCAAGAACACTGAAGCTTTCTTT. This sequence encodes CSVGRGKNTEAFF. The full variable domain, rest sourced from reference TRBV29-1 and TRBJ1-1, is SAVISQKPSRDICQRGTSLTIQCQVDSQVTMMFWYRQQPGQSLTLIATANQGSEATYESGFVIDKFPISRPNLTFSTLTVSNMSPEDSSIYLCSVGRGKNTEAFFGQGTRLTVV.

The chain has TRBV7-9 and TRBJ2-7; TRBD1 matches at 8 bases. With V trimmed by 1 base and J by 7 bases, 6 bases remained unmatched. From germline, CDR1 is SEHNR and CDR2 FQNEAQ (reference sequence). This CDR3 has 14 residues. The CDR3 reads CASSLGGQVVEQYF. CDR3 DNA sequence: TGTGCCAGCAGCTTAGGGGGACAGGTCGTGGAGCAGTACTTC.

The rearrangement links TRBV4-3 to TRBJ1-3, with unresolved D. This CDR3 comprises 15 residues. Between the trimmed V and J ends, which lost 1 base and 3 bases, there was a span of 10 bases. Germline V gene lookup returns CDR1 LGHNA and CDR2 YSLEER. This CDR3 reads CASSQGTPLGNTIYF. The CDR3 DNA follows: TGCGCCAGCAGCCAAGGAACACCGCTTGGAAACACCATATATTTT.

This rearrangement joins TRBV6-1 to TRBJ2-7; D is unclear. The CDR3 length is 16 residues. The V and J ends lost 1 base and 4 bases respectively, with 17 bases between them. From germline, CDR1 is MNHNS and CDR2 SASEGT. CDR3 amino acids: CASSEGLGLVRYEQYF. As DNA, the CDR3 is TGTGCCAGCAGTGAAGGTCTGGGTTTAGTTCGGTACGAGCAGTACTTC.

Comments on this clone: An end of the junction does not agree with germline; a read error may underlie this. V and J are TRBV30 and TRBJ1-1; D gene unclear. The CDR3 totals 12 residues. Germline CDR1 reads GTSNPN; CDR2 reads SVGIG (reference sequence). This CDR3 reads CAWSVLNSEAFF. The CDR3 nucleotides read TGTGCCTGGAGTGTTCTGAACTCTGAAGCTTTCTTT.

V and J are TRBV28 and TRBJ2-5, with D possibly being TRBD2 (6 bases). Trimming took 3 bases from V and 1 from J, leaving 12 bases between them. This CDR3 comprises 15 residues. Germline V gene sequence: CDR1 MDHEN, CDR2 SYDVKM. CDR3 nucleotides: TGTGCCAGCAGTTTGCCTTGGGACTCCCAAGAGACCCAGTACTTC. Amino acids: CASSLPWDSQETQYF.

The J gene is TRBJ2-7, the V gene TRBV5-5; 7 nucleotides line up with TRBD1. The CDR3 loop spans 14 amino acids. V lost 3 bases to trimming and J lost 3 bases; unmatched junction nucleotides: 6. CDR1 SGHKS and CDR2 YYEKEE come from the germline V gene (reference sequence). The CDR3 coding sequence is TGTGCCAGCAGCTCCCGGGACAGTCACTACGAGCAGTACTTC. The encoded protein is CASSSRDSHYEQYF.

V gene TRBV29-1 combines with J gene TRBJ2-7; weak D call: TRBD2 (7 bases). Trimming shortened V by 1 base and J by 0 bases, and 10 bases separated the two germline ends. The length of the CDR3 is 14 residues. Germline CDR1 is SQVTM and CDR2 is ANQGSEA. CDR3 in amino acids: CSVEGGGASYEQYF. The CDR3 DNA follows: TGCAGCGTTGAAGGAGGGGGGGCCTCCTACGAGCAGTACTTC.

This chain joins TRBV7-9 and TRBJ2-2; D gene ambiguous. The length of the CDR3 is 12 residues. Deletions cut 4 bases from V and 6 bases from J, with 6 bases between. Germline CDR1 reads SEHNR; CDR2 reads FQNEAQ (reference sequence). The CDR3 protein is CASSSLAGELFF. CDR3 sequence (DNA): TGTGCCAGCAGCTCCTTAGCCGGGGAGCTGTTTTTT. Full variable domain (missing parts from reference TRBV7-9 and TRBJ2-2): DTGVSQNPRHKITKRGQNVTFRCDPISEHNRLYWYRQTLGQGPEFLTYFQNEAQLEKSRLLSDRFSAERPKGSFSTLEIQRTEQGDSAMYLCASSSLAGELFFGEGSRLTVL.

Worth noting for this clone: Other DNA sequences within the sample encode an identical CDR3. V and J are TRBV9 and TRBJ2-3; D might be TRBD1 (5 bases). CDR3 length: 15 amino acids. The germline V and J ends were trimmed by 0 bases and 0 bases, with 8 bases remaining between them. The V gene's germline CDR1 is SGDLS and CDR2 YYNGEE. The CDR3 loop is CASSVEGASTDTQYF. DNA of the CDR3: TGTGCCAGCAGCGTAGAAGGGGCTAGCACAGATACGCAGTATTTT.

The V and J genes are TRBV29-1 and TRBJ2-5; TRBD2 matches 9 bases. Germline CDR1 SQVTM, CDR2 ANQGSEA. The CDR3 sequence is 14 residues long. J was trimmed by 9 bases and V by 3 bases; bases with no gene match: 11. In DNA, the CDR3 is TGCAGCGTTGACGCGACACTAGCGGGTGAGGCCCAGTACTTC. Translating it yields CSVDATLAGEAQYF.

This chain joins TRBV2 and TRBJ2-3; tentative D call: TRBD1 (6 bases). V gave up 5 bases and J gave up 3 bases, with 15 bases separating them. CDR3 length: 15 amino acids. Germline V lookup: CDR1 SNHLY, CDR2 FYNNEI. In DNA, the CDR3 is TGTGCCAGCAGTCCCACAGGGTTCAGTACAGATACGCAGTATTTT. Translating it yields CASSPTGFSTDTQYF.

This chain uses TRBV29-1 with TRBJ2-3, with 7 bases matching TRBD1. The CDR3 consists of 13 residues. Germline CDR1 SQVTM, CDR2 ANQGSEA. V lost 6 bases, J lost 6 bases, and 9 bases stayed unmatched. CDR3 bases: TGCAGCGTGGATCACAGGGGCAGGGATACGCAGTATTTT. Its translation is CSVDHRGRDTQYF.

Regarding this clone: This specimen includes other DNA sequences encoding the same CDR3. This chain connects TRBV7-9 to TRBJ1-1; D gene unclear. This CDR3 is 14 amino acids long. V was trimmed by 0 bases and J by 1 base, leaving 6 bases between them. Germline V gives CDR1 SEHNR, CDR2 FQNEAQ (reference sequence). The CDR3 nucleotides read TGTGCCAGCAGCTTAGCCGCTGGGAACACTGAAGCTTTCTTT. Protein sequence: CASSLAAGNTEAFF.

This rearrangement joins TRBV14 to TRBJ1-4; D not resolved. This CDR3 has 15 residues. CDR1 is SGHDN and CDR2 is FVKESK in the germline V gene. V gave up 3 bases and J gave up 3 bases, with 11 bases separating them. The DNA for the CDR3 is TGTGCCAGCAGCCAGAAGGGAAGTCCTAATGAAAAACTGTTTTTT. The encoded protein is CASSQKGSPNEKLFF.

J is TRBJ2-7 and V is TRBV6-6; D perhaps matches TRBD2 (6 bases). The CDR3 covers 16 residues. The V and J ends lost 6 bases and 0 bases respectively, with 18 bases between them. Germline V gene sequence: CDR1 MNHNY, CDR2 SVGAGI (reference sequence). CDR3 sequence reads: CASSWGERTLSYEQYF. The CDR3, as DNA: TGTGCCAGCAGCTGGGGGGAAAGGACGCTCTCCTACGAGCAGTACTTC.

The V call is TRBV18, the J call TRBJ2-1; TRBD1 aligns across 9 bases. Trimming removed 5 bases from V and 3 bases from J; junction bases left unmatched: 5. The germline V gene has CDR1 KGHSH and CDR2 LQKENI. The CDR3 is made up of 15 amino acids. The CDR3 DNA reads as TGTGCCAGCTCAACCGGGACAGGGTTCTACAATGAGCAGTTCTTC. This gives the protein CASSTGTGFYNEQFF.

V is TRBV10-2 and J is TRBJ2-1; no reliable D call. Germline-derived CDR1 and CDR2 are WSHSY and SAAADI. The CDR3 length is 14 residues. Trimming removed 10 bases at V and 0 bases at J, with 13 bases between. The CDR3 nucleotides read TGCGCCACCCAAAGAAAGAACTCCTACAATGAGCAGTTCTTC. Translating gives CATQRKNSYNEQFF.